This T cell receptor beta chain came from a study of T cell clones after liver transplantation. Study in general: Subjects received no induction therapy and standard immunosuppression until randomization at 12-24 months post-transplant.

Overall study findings and caveats: Conclusions were preliminary, with small, heterogeneous patient groups.

V was trimmed by 4 bases and J by 5 bases, leaving 10 bases between them. The CDR3 has 12 residues. The germline CDR1 and CDR2 sequences are SQVTM and ANQGSEA. This table comes from immunoSEQ multiplex PCR, and its TCRdb copy is limited to in-frame clones, with some not included. The repertoire has 77,000 or so clones, approximately 80% of them found once; the top ten carry approximately 0.77%. Details on this clone: Its antigen remains unknown.

The genes are TRBV29-1 and TRBJ2-3; D is tentatively TRBD1 or TRBD2 (6 bases each). This TCR was sampled from a human patient who received a liver transplant. A subset of T cells may come from the graft donor. This sample comprised CD4+ T cells from blood, obtained 12 months after liver transplant. The CDR3 spells CSVGGARDTQYF. In DNA form, the CDR3 reads TGCAGCGTTGGGGGGGCACGAGATACGCAGTATTTT.